The source of this T cell receptor (beta chain) is a study of cytomegalovirus exposure and HLA in healthy donors. This clone showed up just a few times. Its target is unknown. Study findings and constraints: Fewer N-insertions than the approximately 700-donor mean were reportedly shown by an Asian-associated ancestry cluster in a later analysis.

The primer mix had 60 Vbeta and 13 Jbeta primers. Sequenced by immunoSEQ multiplex PCR; TCRdb stores in-frame clones only, minus some. This table has some 120,000 clones, around 70% appearing once. Germline assignment: CDR1 MDHEN and CDR2 SYDVKM. This CDR3 is 15 amino acids long. V was pared by 2 bases and J by 2 bases, with 11 bases between. This receptor was taken from a man aged 25-40 years in good health and CMV-seronegative. The chain has TRBV28 and TRBJ2-3, with D possibly matching TRBD1 (6 bases). Source material: PBMCs. CDR3 DNA: TGTGCCAGCAGTTTAATGAGGGGGAACACAGATACGCAGTATTTT. Its translation is CASSLMRGNTDTQYF.